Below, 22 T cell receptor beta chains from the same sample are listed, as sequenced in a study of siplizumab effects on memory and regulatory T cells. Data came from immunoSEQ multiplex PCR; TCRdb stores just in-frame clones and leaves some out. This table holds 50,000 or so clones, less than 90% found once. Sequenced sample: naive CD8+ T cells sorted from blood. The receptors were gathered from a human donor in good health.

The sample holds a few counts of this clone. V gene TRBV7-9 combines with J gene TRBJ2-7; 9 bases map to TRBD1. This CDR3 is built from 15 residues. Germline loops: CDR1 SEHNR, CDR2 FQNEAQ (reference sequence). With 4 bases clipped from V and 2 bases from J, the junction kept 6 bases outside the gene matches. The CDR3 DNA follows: TGTGCCAGCAGCTCGCGATGGGACAGGGCCTACGAGCAGTACTTC. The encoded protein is CASSSRWDRAYEQYF.

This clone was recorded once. The CDR3, as DNA: TGTGCCAGCAGCTTAGTGGTGAACACCGGGGAGCTGTTTTTT. Protein sequence: CASSLVVNTGELFF. V and J are TRBV7-9 and TRBJ2-2; D gene unclear. V lost 1 base, J lost 1 base, and 4 bases lay in between. The germline CDR1 and CDR2 sequences are SEHNR and FQNEAQ (reference sequence). The CDR3 consists of 14 residues.

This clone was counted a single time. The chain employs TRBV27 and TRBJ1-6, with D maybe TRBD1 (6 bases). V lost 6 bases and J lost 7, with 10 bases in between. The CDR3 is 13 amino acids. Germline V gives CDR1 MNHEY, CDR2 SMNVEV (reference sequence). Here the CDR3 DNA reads TGTGCCAGCAGGGACAGAGGGAATTCACCCCTCCACTTT. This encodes CASRDRGNSPLHF.

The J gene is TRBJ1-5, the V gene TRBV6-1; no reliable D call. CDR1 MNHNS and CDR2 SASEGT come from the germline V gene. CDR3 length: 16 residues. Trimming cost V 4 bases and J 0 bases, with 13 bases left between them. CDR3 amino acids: CASSVPSGYSNQPQHF. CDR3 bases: TGTGCCAGCAGTGTACCGAGCGGTTATAGCAATCAGCCCCAGCATTTT.

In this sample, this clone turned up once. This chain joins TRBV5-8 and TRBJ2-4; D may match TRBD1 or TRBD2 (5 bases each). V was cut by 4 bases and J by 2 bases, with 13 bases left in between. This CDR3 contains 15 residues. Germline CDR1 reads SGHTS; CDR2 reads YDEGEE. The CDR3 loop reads CASSKTWGSKNIQYF. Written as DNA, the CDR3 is TGTGCCAGCAGCAAGACGTGGGGGTCCAAAAACATTCAGTACTTC.

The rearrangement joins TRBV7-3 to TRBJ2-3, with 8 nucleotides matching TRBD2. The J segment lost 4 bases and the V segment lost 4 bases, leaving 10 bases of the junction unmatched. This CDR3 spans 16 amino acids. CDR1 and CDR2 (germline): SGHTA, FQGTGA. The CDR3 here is CASSSPVAGSSDTQYF. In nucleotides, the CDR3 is TGTGCCAGCAGCTCCCCTGTAGCGGGGAGTTCAGATACGCAGTATTTT.

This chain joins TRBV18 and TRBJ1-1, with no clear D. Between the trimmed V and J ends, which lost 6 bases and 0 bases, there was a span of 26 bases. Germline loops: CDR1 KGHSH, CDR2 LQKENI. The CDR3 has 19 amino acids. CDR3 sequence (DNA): TGTGCCAGCTCCGACACCCTTTGGCAGGACTCGTCCTTGAACACTGAAGCTTTCTTT. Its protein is CASSDTLWQDSSLNTEAFF.

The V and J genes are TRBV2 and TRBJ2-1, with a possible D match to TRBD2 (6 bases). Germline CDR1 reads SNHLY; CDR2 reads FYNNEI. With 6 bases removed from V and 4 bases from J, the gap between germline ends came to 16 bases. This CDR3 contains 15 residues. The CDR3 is CASSQTAGLYNEQFF. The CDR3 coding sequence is TGTGCCAGCAGCCAGACTGCGGGGCTATACAATGAGCAGTTCTTC.

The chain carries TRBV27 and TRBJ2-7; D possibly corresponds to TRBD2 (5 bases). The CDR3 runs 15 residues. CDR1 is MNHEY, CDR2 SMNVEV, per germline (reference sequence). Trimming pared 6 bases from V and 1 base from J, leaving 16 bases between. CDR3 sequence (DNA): TGTGCCAGCAGCGGACTCCCCCTCGGGTCCTACGAGCAGTACTTC. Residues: CASSGLPLGSYEQYF.

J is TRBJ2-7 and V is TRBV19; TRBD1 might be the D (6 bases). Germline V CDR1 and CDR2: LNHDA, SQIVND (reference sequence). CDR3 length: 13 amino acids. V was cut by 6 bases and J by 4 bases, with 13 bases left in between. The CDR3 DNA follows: TGTGCCAGTAGCACGGGACACGGGTACGAGCAGTACTTC. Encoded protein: CASSTGHGYEQYF.

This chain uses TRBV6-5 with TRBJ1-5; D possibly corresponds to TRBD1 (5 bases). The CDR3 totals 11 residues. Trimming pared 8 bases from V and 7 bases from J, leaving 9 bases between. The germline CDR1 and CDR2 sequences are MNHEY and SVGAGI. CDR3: CASPGGQPQHF. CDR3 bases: TGTGCCAGCCCCGGGGGACAGCCCCAGCATTTT.

This CDR3 is CASMLGKSGYEQYF. In nucleotides, the CDR3 is TGTGCCAGCATGCTAGGGAAGTCGGGTTACGAGCAGTACTTC. The chain recombines TRBV5-6 with TRBJ2-7; D unresolved. CDR1 and CDR2 (germline): SGHDT, YYEEEE. CDR3 length equals 14 residues. V was pared by 6 bases and J by 4 bases, with 17 bases between. The complete variable domain, with remaining parts taken from reference TRBV5-6 and TRBJ2-7, reads DAGVTQSPTHLIKTRGQQVTLRCSPKSGHDTVSWYQQALGQGPQFIFQYYEEEERQRGNFPDRFSGHQFPNYSSELNVNALLLGDSALYLCASMLGKSGYEQYFGPGTRLTVT.

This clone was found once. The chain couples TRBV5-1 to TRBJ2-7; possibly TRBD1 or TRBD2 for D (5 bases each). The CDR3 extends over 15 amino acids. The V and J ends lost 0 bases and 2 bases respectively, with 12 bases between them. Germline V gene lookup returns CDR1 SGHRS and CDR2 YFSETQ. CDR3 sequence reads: CASSLAAGDAYEQYF. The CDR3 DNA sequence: TGCGCCAGCAGCTTGGCAGCCGGGGACGCCTACGAGCAGTACTTC.

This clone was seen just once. CDR3 sequence reads: CASTGVNSYNSPLHF. CDR3 nucleotide sequence: TGTGCCAGCACCGGAGTTAACTCCTATAATTCACCCCTCCACTTT. The chain uses TRBV6-5 and TRBJ1-6; no reliable D call. Per the germline V gene, CDR1 is MNHEY and CDR2 is SVGAGI. CDR3 size: 15 residues. Deletions cut 7 bases from V and 0 bases from J, with 10 bases between.

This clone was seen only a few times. The CDR3 DNA reads as TGTGCCAGCAGCTTAGGTGATCAGCCCCAGCATTTT. Translation: CASSLGDQPQHF. The chain links TRBV5-6 to TRBJ1-5; D is unresolved. This CDR3 has 12 residues. V shed 2 bases and J shed 5 bases, with 5 bases lying between them. Germline V gene sequence: CDR1 SGHDT, CDR2 YYEEEE. Full variable domain (outside the CDR3, taken from reference TRBV5-6 and TRBJ1-5): DAGVTQSPTHLIKTRGQQVTLRCSPKSGHDTVSWYQQALGQGPQFIFQYYEEEERQRGNFPDRFSGHQFPNYSSELNVNALLLGDSALYLCASSLGDQPQHFGDGTRLSIL.

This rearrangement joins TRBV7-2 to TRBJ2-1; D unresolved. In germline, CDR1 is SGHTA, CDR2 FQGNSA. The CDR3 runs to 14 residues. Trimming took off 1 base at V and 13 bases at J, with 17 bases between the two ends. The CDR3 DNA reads TGTGCCAGCAGCTTAGGGGAAGCGCCCTACAGCCAGTTCTTC. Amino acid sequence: CASSLGEAPYSQFF.

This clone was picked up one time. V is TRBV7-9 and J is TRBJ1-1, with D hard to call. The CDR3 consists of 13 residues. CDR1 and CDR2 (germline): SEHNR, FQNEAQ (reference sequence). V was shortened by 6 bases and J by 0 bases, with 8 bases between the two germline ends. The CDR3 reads CASRVGLNTEAFF. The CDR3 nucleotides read TGTGCCAGCAGGGTGGGATTGAACACTGAAGCTTTCTTT. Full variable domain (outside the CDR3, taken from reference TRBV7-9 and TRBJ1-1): DTGVSQNPRHKITKRGQNVTFRCDPISEHNRLYWYRQTLGQGPEFLTYFQNEAQLEKSRLLSDRFSAERPKGSFSTLEIQRTEQGDSAMYLCASRVGLNTEAFFGQGTRLTVV.

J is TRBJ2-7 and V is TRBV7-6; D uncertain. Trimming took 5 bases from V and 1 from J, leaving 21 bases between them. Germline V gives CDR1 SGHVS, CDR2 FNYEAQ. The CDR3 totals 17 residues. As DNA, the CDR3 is TGTGCCAGCAGCCCGAGCTTGGCCAGCCCAACTTCCTACGAGCAGTACTTC. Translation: CASSPSLASPTSYEQYF.

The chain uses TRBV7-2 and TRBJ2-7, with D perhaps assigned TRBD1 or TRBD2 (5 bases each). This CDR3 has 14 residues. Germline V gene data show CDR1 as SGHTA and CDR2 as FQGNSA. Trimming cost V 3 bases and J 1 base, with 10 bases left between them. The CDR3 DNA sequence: TGTGCCAGCAGCTTTTTGGGGGATTCCTACGAGCAGTACTTC. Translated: CASSFLGDSYEQYF.

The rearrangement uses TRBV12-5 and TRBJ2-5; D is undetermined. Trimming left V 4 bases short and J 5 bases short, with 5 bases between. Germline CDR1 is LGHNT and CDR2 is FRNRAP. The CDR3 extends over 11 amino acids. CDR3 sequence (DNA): TGTGCTAGTGGTTCCATGGAGACCCAGTACTTC. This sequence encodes CASGSMETQYF.

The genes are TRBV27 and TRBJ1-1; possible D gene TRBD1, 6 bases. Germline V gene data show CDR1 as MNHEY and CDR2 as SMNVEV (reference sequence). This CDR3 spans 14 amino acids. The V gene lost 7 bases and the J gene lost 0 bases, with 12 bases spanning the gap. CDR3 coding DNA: TGTGCCAGCAAAGACACAGGGATGAACACTGAAGCTTTCTTT. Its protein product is CASKDTGMNTEAFF.

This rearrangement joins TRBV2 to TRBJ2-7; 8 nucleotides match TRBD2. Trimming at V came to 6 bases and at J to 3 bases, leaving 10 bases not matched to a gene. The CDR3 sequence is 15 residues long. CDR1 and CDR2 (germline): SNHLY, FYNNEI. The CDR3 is CASSEPLAGIYEQYF. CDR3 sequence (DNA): TGTGCCAGCAGCGAACCCCTAGCGGGTATCTACGAGCAGTACTTC.